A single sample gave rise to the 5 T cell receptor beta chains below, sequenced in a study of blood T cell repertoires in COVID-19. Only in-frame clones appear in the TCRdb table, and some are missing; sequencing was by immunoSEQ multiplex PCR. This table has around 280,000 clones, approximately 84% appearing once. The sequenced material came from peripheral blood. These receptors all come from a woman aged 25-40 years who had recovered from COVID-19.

The CDR3 reads CASSIDLWTGIDEAFF. The CDR3, as DNA: TGTGCCAGTAGTATAGATCTATGGACAGGGATAGATGAAGCTTTCTTT. The chain employs TRBV19 and TRBJ1-1; 8 bases are a match to TRBD1. Germline-derived CDR1 and CDR2 are LNHDA and SQIVND (reference sequence). This CDR3 is 16 amino acids long. V lost 0 bases and J lost 7; bases outside the gene matches: 10.

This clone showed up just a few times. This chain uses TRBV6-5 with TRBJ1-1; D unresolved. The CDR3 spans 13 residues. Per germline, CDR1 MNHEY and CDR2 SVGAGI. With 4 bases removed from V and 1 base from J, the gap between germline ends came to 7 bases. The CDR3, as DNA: TGTGCCAGCAGTTTCGGGTGGAACACTGAAGCTTTCTTT. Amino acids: CASSFGWNTEAFF.

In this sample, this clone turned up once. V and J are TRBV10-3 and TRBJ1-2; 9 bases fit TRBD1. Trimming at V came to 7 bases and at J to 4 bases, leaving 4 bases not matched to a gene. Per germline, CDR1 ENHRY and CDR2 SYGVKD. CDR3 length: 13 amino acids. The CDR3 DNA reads TGTGCCATCACCGGACAGGGGATCTATGGCTACACCTTC. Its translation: CAITGQGIYGYTF.

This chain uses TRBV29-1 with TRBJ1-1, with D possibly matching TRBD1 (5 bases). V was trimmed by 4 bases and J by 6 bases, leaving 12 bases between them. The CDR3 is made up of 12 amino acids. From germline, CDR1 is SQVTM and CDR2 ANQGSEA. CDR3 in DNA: TGCAGCGTTGGCCAGGGCAGAGCTGAAGCTTTCTTT. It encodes CSVGQGRAEAFF.

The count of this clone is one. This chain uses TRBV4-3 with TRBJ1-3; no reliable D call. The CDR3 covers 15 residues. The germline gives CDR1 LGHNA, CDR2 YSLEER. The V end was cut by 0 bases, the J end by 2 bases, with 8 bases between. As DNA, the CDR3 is TGCGCCAGCAGCCAAGATTACGGGGCTGGAAACACCATATATTTT. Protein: CASSQDYGAGNTIYF.